The 15 T cell receptor beta chains listed next were all sequenced from one sample in a study of blood T cells in healthy people across ages. It was with a sample-barcoded 5' primer and a J-beta primer mix that a second PCR of roughly 7 to 12 cycles was run. TCRdb independently ran MiXCR on the 5' RACE reads; one entry per CDR3 protein. The sample lists 550,000 to 700,000 distinct CDR3 sequences; roughly 29% were seen once. Sample: blood. These receptors originate from a woman aged 70-85 years in good health.

This chain joins TRBV11-2 and TRBJ2-7; D gene uncertain. V was trimmed by 2 bases and J by 5 bases, leaving 16 bases between them. The germline V gene has CDR1 SGHAT and CDR2 FQNNGV. CDR3 length: 15 amino acids. The chain's CDR3 is CASSLLLPVSDEQYF. DNA of the CDR3: TGTGCCAGCAGCTTACTCTTGCCGGTCTCTGACGAGCAGTACTTC.

V and J are TRBV7-2 and TRBJ1-2; the D gene is possibly TRBD1 (5 bases). Germline CDR1 is SGHTA and CDR2 is FQGNSA. This CDR3 is 16 amino acids long. V lost 0 bases to trimming and J lost 5 bases, with 16 bases between them. The CDR3 DNA sequence: TGTGCCAGCAGCTTAGCGCTTGGAGGGGTGGGATATGGCTACACCTTC. Translated, it gives CASSLALGGVGYGYTF.

As regards this clonotype: The CDR3 end shows no conserved phenylalanine or tryptophan, and so a read error is likely. J is TRBJ1-1 and V is TRBV6-5, with TRBD1 identical over 8 bases. There are 13 residues in the CDR3. The J segment lost 8 bases and the V segment lost 6 bases, leaving 8 bases of the junction unmatched. Germline V gene sequence: CDR1 MNHEY, CDR2 SVGAGI. CDR3 residues: CASSHTGGREAFC. The CDR3 DNA follows: TGTGCCAGCAGCCACACAGGGGGGAGAGAAGCTTTCTGT.

The J gene is TRBJ2-5, the V gene TRBV27, with 8 bases that match TRBD1. The CDR3 has 14 residues. Germline trimming cut 6 bases from V and 3 bases from J; bases unmatched to any gene: 6. Germline values: CDR1 MNHEY, CDR2 SMNVEV (reference sequence). CDR3 bases: TGTGCCAGCAGCCGGACAGGGACGAAAGAGACCCAGTACTTC. Translating gives CASSRTGTKETQYF.

The chain combines TRBV7-2 with TRBJ2-3, with D tentatively TRBD2 (5 bases). The length of the CDR3 is 15 residues. V lost 0 bases, J lost 1 base, and 8 bases lay in between. CDR1 and CDR2 (germline): SGHTA, FQGNSA. The CDR3 bases are TGTGCCAGCAGCTTAGCCTACGGGGGCACAGATACGCAGTATTTT. Amino acid sequence: CASSLAYGGTDTQYF.

The V and J genes are TRBV27 and TRBJ2-5; TRBD2 matches 13 bases. V was pared by 5 bases and J by 6 bases, with 24 bases of the junction left unmatched. CDR1 is MNHEY and CDR2 is SMNVEV in the germline V gene (reference sequence). The CDR3 is made up of 21 amino acids. The CDR3 here is CASSPAHRTTSGGSDRQTQYF. CDR3 DNA sequence: TGTGCCAGCAGTCCAGCGCACCGGACGACTAGCGGGGGGTCGGACCGTCAGACCCAGTACTTC.

The J gene is TRBJ2-7, the V gene TRBV5-6, with D unclear. The germline gives CDR1 SGHDT, CDR2 YYEEEE. This CDR3 is 12 amino acids long. The V end lost 2 bases, the J end lost 5 bases, and 8 bases lay between the germline ends. The CDR3 loop is CASSFMFNEQYF. The DNA of the CDR3 is TGTGCCAGCAGCTTCATGTTCAACGAGCAGTACTTC.

The chain recombines TRBV29-1 with TRBJ2-5; 10 bases match TRBD2. With the DNA end fitting TRBJ2-1 better, the J assignment may be wrong. This CDR3 contains 14 residues. Germline V gene data show CDR1 as SQVTM and CDR2 as ANQGSEA. Written as DNA, the CDR3 is TGCAGCACTTTAGCGGGAGGAAAAAGCAATGAGCAGTTCTTC. Encoded protein: CSTLAGGKSNEQFF.

This chain connects TRBV28 to TRBJ2-1, with 7 bases identical to TRBD1. Germline assignment: CDR1 MDHEN and CDR2 SYDVKM. This CDR3 is 15 amino acids long. V gave up 4 bases and J gave up 6 bases; unmatched junction bases: 9. The CDR3 protein is CASSSYRGTGNEQFF. In DNA form, the CDR3 reads TGTGCCAGCAGTTCATACAGGGGAACCGGCAATGAGCAGTTCTTC.

This clonotype occurred a few times. V gene TRBV20-1 combines with J gene TRBJ2-3, with D possibly TRBD2 on 6 matching bases. This CDR3 comprises 14 residues. V was shortened by 5 bases and J by 1 base, with 13 bases between the two germline ends. Germline V gene sequence: CDR1 DFQATT, CDR2 SNEGSKA (reference sequence). DNA for the CDR3: TGCAGTGCTCGGGACTTGATGGGCACAGATACGCAGTATTTT. Translated: CSARDLMGTDTQYF.

The chain has TRBV29-1 and TRBJ2-5, with D possibly being TRBD2 (6 bases). Germline CDR1 reads SQVTM; CDR2 reads ANQGSEA. V lost 4 bases, J lost 3 bases, and 12 bases lay in between. CDR3 size: 13 residues. CDR3 in DNA: TGCAGCGTTGCCCCCTCGGGGGAAGAGACCCAGTACTTC. Its protein product is CSVAPSGEETQYF.

This clonotype was recorded a few times. CDR3 DNA sequence: TGCAGTGCCCTAAGGGGTGGCTATGGCTACACCTTC. Protein product: CSALRGGYGYTF. The V and J genes are TRBV20-1 and TRBJ1-2, with D tentatively TRBD1 (5 bases). Germline V gene sequence: CDR1 DFQATT, CDR2 SNEGSKA (reference sequence). This CDR3 spans 12 amino acids. V lost 6 bases and J 4 bases, leaving 12 bases between the germline ends.

This clonotype was picked up many times. The chain recombines TRBV18 with TRBJ2-6; D gene ambiguous. The CDR3 is 15 residues long. Trimming pared 6 bases from V and 1 base from J, leaving 10 bases between. Germline loops: CDR1 KGHSH, CDR2 LQKENI. The CDR3 DNA sequence: TGTGCCAGCTCTTTTCCTCTATCTGGGGCCAACGTCCTGACTTTC. This translates into CASSFPLSGANVLTF.

This clonotype appeared a few times. J is TRBJ1-6 and V is TRBV6-5; 7 bases match TRBD1. This CDR3 region has 15 residues. Unmatched junction bases numbered 3, after V lost 7 bases and J lost 0 bases. Germline V gene data show CDR1 as MNHEY and CDR2 as SVGAGI. In nucleotides, the CDR3 is TGTGCCAGCACACGGGACAGCTCCTATAATTCACCCCTCCACTTT. Encoded protein: CASTRDSSYNSPLHF.

Concerning this clonotype: As the CDR3 is not closed by the conserved phenylalanine or tryptophan, this likely results from a read error. This sequence joins TRBV7-8 and TRBJ2-5; D gene uncertain. V was cut by 5 bases and J by 0 bases, with 10 bases left in between. This CDR3 has 14 residues. Looked up from germline, CDR1 is SGHVS and CDR2 is FQNEAQ. CDR3 residues: CASSNTEYQETQYL. The DNA of the CDR3 is TGTGCCAGCAGCAACACAGAATACCAAGAGACCCAGTACCTC.